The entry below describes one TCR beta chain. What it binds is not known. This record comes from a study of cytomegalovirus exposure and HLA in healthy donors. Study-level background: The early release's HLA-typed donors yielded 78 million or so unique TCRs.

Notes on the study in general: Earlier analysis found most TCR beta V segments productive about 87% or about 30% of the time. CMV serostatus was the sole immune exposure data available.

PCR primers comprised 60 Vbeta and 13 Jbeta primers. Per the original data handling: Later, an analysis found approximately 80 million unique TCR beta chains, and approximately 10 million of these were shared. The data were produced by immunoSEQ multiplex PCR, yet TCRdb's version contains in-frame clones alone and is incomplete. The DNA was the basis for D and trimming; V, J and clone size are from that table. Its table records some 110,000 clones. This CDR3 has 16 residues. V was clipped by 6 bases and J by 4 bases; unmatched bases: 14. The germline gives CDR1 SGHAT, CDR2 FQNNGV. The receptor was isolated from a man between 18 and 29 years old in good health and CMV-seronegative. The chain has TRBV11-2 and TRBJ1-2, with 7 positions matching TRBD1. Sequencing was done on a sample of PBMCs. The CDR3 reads CASSHTRGLGFYGYTF. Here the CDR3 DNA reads TGTGCCAGCAGTCATACTAGGGGGCTGGGGTTCTATGGCTACACCTTC.